The 25 T cell receptor beta chains below were found in one sample sequenced in a study of T cells in localized non-small cell lung cancer (dated by TCRdb to 2019 to 2021). Library preparation used the immunoSEQ multiplex PCR assay. TCRdb took over this immuneACCESS table, retaining in-frame rearrangements with V and J assigned. Such tables are incomplete; in checked studies, under half of the missing clones stem from an unresolved V gene, and the remainder is unexplained. For this sample the table gives around 3,500 clones, of which approximately 18% were detected only once. Of the sample, less than 6% is held by the ten largest clones. Sequenced material: lung tumor tissue, taken before any cancer treatment. These TCRs come from an older female donor with stage II lung adenocarcinoma.

The chain uses TRBV28 and TRBJ2-3, with 10 bases identical to TRBD2. The CDR3 spans 16 residues. Germline V CDR1 and CDR2: MDHEN, SYDVKM. Unmatched junction bases numbered 6, after V lost 5 bases and J lost 1 base. DNA for the CDR3: TGTGCCAGCAGTCCCTCTAGCGGGAGCGGCACAGATACGCAGTATTTT. Its translation: CASSPSSGSGTDTQYF. Filled out from reference TRBV28 and TRBJ2-3, the complete variable domain reads DVKVTQSSRYLVKRTGEKVFLECVQDMDHENMFWYRQDPGLGLRLIYFSYDVKMKEKGDIPEGYSVSREKKERFSLILESASTNQTSMYLCASSPSSGSGTDTQYFGPGTRLTVL.

V is TRBV18 and J is TRBJ2-5; 9 bases agree with TRBD1. Germline lookup yields CDR1 KGHSH and CDR2 LQKENI. CDR3 length equals 15 residues. V dropped 2 bases and J dropped 5; count of bases not matched to a gene: 6. CDR3: CASSPTWDRDETQYF. CDR3 coding DNA: TGTGCCAGCTCACCAACCTGGGACAGGGACGAGACCCAGTACTTC.

J is TRBJ2-7 and V is TRBV9; tentative D call: TRBD2 (6 bases). Germline V CDR1 and CDR2: SGDLS, YYNGEE. V lost 0 bases and J 2 bases, leaving 9 bases between the germline ends. The CDR3 extends over 14 amino acids. In nucleotides, the CDR3 is TGTGCCAGCAGCGTAGGACTAGATGCCTACGAGCAGTACTTC. It yields the protein CASSVGLDAYEQYF.

The chain carries TRBV28 and TRBJ1-1; no clear D gene. V lost 8 bases and J lost 6, with 13 bases in between. The CDR3 length is 12 residues. CDR1 is MDHEN and CDR2 is SYDVKM in the germline V gene. CDR3: CASSRSLPEAFF. The CDR3 nucleotides read TGTGCCAGCTCGCGCTCCTTGCCTGAAGCTTTCTTT. Variable domain in full (rest from reference TRBV28 and TRBJ1-1): DVKVTQSSRYLVKRTGEKVFLECVQDMDHENMFWYRQDPGLGLRLIYFSYDVKMKEKGDIPEGYSVSREKKERFSLILESASTNQTSMYLCASSRSLPEAFFGQGTRLTVV.

This chain joins TRBV5-1 and TRBJ2-7; 13 positions match TRBD2. The CDR3 is 19 amino acids. The germline V gene encodes CDR1 SGHRS and CDR2 YFSETQ. After removal of 4 bases from V and 4 bases from J, the junction contained 17 bases not matched to a gene. The CDR3 DNA reads as TGCGCCAGCAGCCGGACGGCCAGCGGGACGGGACTAGCGGGATACGAGCAGTACTTC. Its protein product is CASSRTASGTGLAGYEQYF.

Concerning this clone: At one end, the junction sequence differs from germline, possibly due to a read error. The genes are TRBV6-8 and TRBJ2-5, with 9 bases identical to TRBD2. The CDR3 runs 15 residues. From germline, CDR1 is MNHGY and CDR2 SAAAGT. Here the CDR3 DNA reads TGTGCCATCAGTCCTAGCGGGACGTCGGGGGAGACCCAGTACTTC. The encoded protein is CAISPSGTSGETQYF.

The rearrangement uses TRBV19 and TRBJ2-3, with 13 bases fitting TRBD2. The CDR3 contains 15 residues. Per germline, CDR1 LNHDA and CDR2 SQIVND (reference sequence). V was clipped by 10 bases and J by 2 bases; unmatched bases: 6. DNA of the CDR3: TGTGCCACCCGGGGACTAGCGGGGCTCACAGATACGCAGTATTTT. The encoded protein is CATRGLAGLTDTQYF.

The rearrangement uses TRBV6-8 and TRBJ2-5; 10 bases match TRBD2. The CDR3 has 15 amino acids. With 7 bases clipped from V and 2 bases from J, the junction kept 7 bases outside the gene matches. Germline V CDR1 and CDR2: MNHGY, SAAAGT. The CDR3 sequence: CASTVAGGFQETQYF. The CDR3, as DNA: TGTGCCAGCACTGTAGCGGGAGGCTTTCAAGAGACCCAGTACTTC.

The chain has TRBV29-1 and TRBJ1-1, with D tentatively TRBD1 (6 bases). From germline, CDR1 is SQVTM and CDR2 ANQGSEA. With 5 bases removed from V and 2 bases from J, the gap between germline ends came to 12 bases. This CDR3 is 13 amino acids long. The chain's CDR3 is CSVLKGGNTEAFF. The CDR3 DNA sequence: TGCAGCGTTTTAAAGGGGGGAAACACTGAAGCTTTCTTT.

Judged by abundance, this clone is medium-sized. This chain uses TRBV6-8 with TRBJ2-5, with a tentative D call TRBD1 (5 bases). The CDR3 totals 15 residues. V was trimmed by 7 bases and J by 2 bases, leaving 17 bases between them. Germline V gives CDR1 MNHGY, CDR2 SAAAGT. The chain's CDR3 is CASMVGRAHQETQYF. Here the CDR3 DNA reads TGTGCCAGCATGGTAGGCAGGGCCCATCAAGAGACCCAGTACTTC.

This clone qualifies as medium-sized. The chain uses TRBV11-3 and TRBJ2-7; 9 bases align to TRBD1. The CDR3 spans 15 residues. In germline, CDR1 is SGHNT, CDR2 YENEEA. The trim removed 5 bases at V and 2 bases at J, leaving 7 bases unmatched. CDR3 sequence: CASSHAGQGPYEQYF. In nucleotides, the CDR3 is TGTGCCAGCAGCCACGCCGGACAGGGGCCCTACGAGCAGTACTTC.

This clone was detected ten times or more. This chain links TRBV6-8 with TRBJ1-2; TRBD1 aligns across 7 bases. Germline V lookup: CDR1 MNHGY, CDR2 SAAAGT. This CDR3 is built from 13 residues. V shed 5 bases and J 7 bases; nucleotides not matched to a gene: 7. DNA of the CDR3: TGTGCCAGCAGTCAACAGGGGAGGGGTGGCTACACCTTC. Residues: CASSQQGRGGYTF.

There are a few counts of this clone. This sequence joins TRBV6-1 and TRBJ1-3; the D is unclear. The CDR3 consists of 16 residues. Per germline, CDR1 MNHNS and CDR2 SASEGT. V was shortened by 1 base and J by 0 bases, with 10 bases between the two germline ends. CDR3 nucleotides: TGTGCCAGCAGTGAAGAAGTGGCGAGCTCTGGAAACACCATATATTTT. This encodes CASSEEVASSGNTIYF.

CDR3 bases: TGCAGCGTTTCCGGTAGTAAGGAAGAGACCCAGTACTTC. Its protein product is CSVSGSKEETQYF. The chain joins TRBV29-1 to TRBJ2-5; D is undetermined. Germline CDR1 and CDR2: SQVTM and ANQGSEA. This CDR3 is built from 13 residues. Trimming pared 5 bases from V and 3 bases from J, leaving 13 bases between. Full variable domain (missing parts from reference TRBV29-1 and TRBJ2-5): SAVISQKPSRDICQRGTSLTIQCQVDSQVTMMFWYRQQPGQSLTLIATANQGSEATYESGFVIDKFPISRPNLTFSTLTVSNMSPEDSSIYLCSVSGSKEETQYFGPGTRLLVL.

The J gene is TRBJ1-3, the V gene TRBV6-8, with 7 bases aligning to TRBD1. Germline V gene sequence: CDR1 MNHGY, CDR2 SAAAGT. The CDR3 sequence is 15 residues long. J lost 4 bases, V lost 7 bases, and 10 bases had no gene match. The CDR3 here is CASTPTGSSGNTIYF. CDR3 coding DNA: TGTGCCAGCACCCCGACAGGGAGCAGCGGAAACACCATATATTTT.

This sequence joins TRBV30 and TRBJ2-6, with D unclear. CDR3 length: 13 amino acids. Deletions cut 1 base from V and 5 bases from J, with 6 bases between. CDR1 is GTSNPN, CDR2 SVGIG, per germline (reference sequence). CDR3 sequence (DNA): TGTGCCTGGAGTGGGACGAGGGCCAACGTCCTGACTTTC. Encoded protein: CAWSGTRANVLTF.

The V gene is TRBV19, the J gene TRBJ2-7, with D unclear. The germline CDR1 and CDR2 sequences are LNHDA and SQIVND (reference sequence). V gave up 3 bases and J gave up 2 bases, with 14 bases separating them. This CDR3 has 15 amino acids. The CDR3 DNA follows: TGTGCCAGTAGTATTTCTTCGGCTACACCCTACGAGCAGTACTTC. Its translation: CASSISSATPYEQYF.

The CDR3 bases are TGTGCCAGTAGTCTTAGGGACAGCCTCTACGAGCAGTACTTC. This translates into CASSLRDSLYEQYF. The V and J genes are TRBV19 and TRBJ2-7; 7 positions agree with TRBD1. Per germline, CDR1 LNHDA and CDR2 SQIVND (reference sequence). The V segment lost 5 bases and the J segment 3 bases; nucleotides outside the gene matches: 7. The CDR3 is 14 amino acids.

By sample share, this clone is medium-sized (0.01 to 0.1%). This chain connects TRBV9 to TRBJ2-7; TRBD2 aligns across 7 bases. Germline V gene sequence: CDR1 SGDLS, CDR2 YYNGEE. The J segment lost 4 bases and the V segment lost 0 bases, leaving 7 bases of the junction unmatched. This CDR3 has 15 amino acids. In DNA, the CDR3 is TGTGCCAGCAGCGTAGATCCGGGAGGACTATACGAGCAGTACTTC. Amino acids: CASSVDPGGLYEQYF. Variable domain in full (rest from reference TRBV9 and TRBJ2-7): DSGVTQTPKHLITATGQRVTLRCSPRSGDLSVYWYQQSLDQGLQFLIQYYNGEERAKGNILERFSAQQFPDLHSELNLSSLELGDSALYFCASSVDPGGLYEQYFGPGTRLTVT.

By share of the sample, this clone is medium-sized. V gene TRBV11-3 combines with J gene TRBJ1-1; 7 positions match TRBD1. The CDR3 consists of 14 residues. The J segment lost 3 bases and the V segment lost 5 bases, leaving 6 bases of the junction unmatched. Germline lookup yields CDR1 SGHNT and CDR2 YENEEA. The CDR3 DNA reads TGTGCCAGCAGCGGACAGGCCTATGACACTGAAGCTTTCTTT. Its translation is CASSGQAYDTEAFF.

CDR3 bases: TGTGCCAGCAGCCGCACCGGTCAGGGTGAAGCTTTCTTT. Translation: CASSRTGQGEAFF. J is TRBJ1-1 and V is TRBV7-4; D might be TRBD1 (5 bases). The V gene lost 5 bases and the J gene lost 7 bases, with 14 bases spanning the gap. The length of the CDR3 is 13 residues. CDR1 and CDR2 from the germline V gene are SGHVT and SQSDAQ.

This clone was counted only a few times. V and J are TRBV6-8 and TRBJ2-3, with D possibly being TRBD2 (6 bases). V was shortened by 5 bases and J by 2 bases, with 14 bases between the two germline ends. This CDR3 region has 15 residues. Germline V gene data show CDR1 as MNHGY and CDR2 as SAAAGT. CDR3 DNA: TGTGCCAGCAGTGGAGGGGACGCCGTCACAGATACGCAGTATTTT. It encodes CASSGGDAVTDTQYF.

This clone came up a few times. The chain has TRBV6-1 and TRBJ1-3; D call uncertain. CDR3 length: 14 residues. V shed 0 bases and J shed 3 bases, with 6 bases lying between them. Germline V gene data show CDR1 as MNHNS and CDR2 as SASEGT. The DNA for the CDR3 is TGTGCCAGCAGTGAAGCACGGGTTGGAAACACCATATATTTT. It translates to CASSEARVGNTIYF.

This clone counts as medium-sized. The gene calls are TRBV11-3 and TRBJ2-1; D perhaps matches TRBD2 (6 bases). Trimming took 5 bases from V and 9 from J, leaving 20 bases between them. This CDR3 is built from 15 residues. Per the germline V gene, CDR1 is SGHNT and CDR2 is YENEEA. CDR3 in DNA: TGTGCCAGCAGCCCAGAGGTGGGAGATAGCGGTGAGCAGTTCTTC. It translates to CASSPEVGDSGEQFF.

This clone was counted once. The chain carries TRBV30 and TRBJ2-7; tentatively, D is TRBD1 (6 bases). CDR1 is GTSNPN and CDR2 is SVGIG in the germline V gene (reference sequence). The CDR3 spans 14 residues. Trimming removed 5 bases at V and 2 bases at J, with 16 bases between. The CDR3 nucleotides are TGTGCCTGGGATCCAGGGGATGGTACCTACGAGCAGTACTTC. It encodes CAWDPGDGTYEQYF. The variable domain in full, with the rest retrieved from reference TRBV30 and TRBJ2-7, is SQTIHQWPATLVQPVGSPLSLECTVEGTSNPNLYWYRQAAGRGLQLLFYSVGIGQISSEVPQNLSASRPQDRQFILSSKKLLLSDSGFYLCAWDPGDGTYEQYFGPGTRLTVT.